This T cell receptor (beta chain) was observed in a study of cytomegalovirus exposure and HLA in healthy donors. Unrecorded immune exposure was likely among donors, who were nominally healthy when sampled. Primers: 60 Vbeta forward and 13 Jbeta reverse. Clones were sequenced by immunoSEQ multiplex PCR, and TCRdb holds only the in-frame ones, with some missing. Among around 67,000 clones listed, about 84% were seen once. Per the germline V gene, CDR1 is LGHNA and CDR2 is YNFKEQ. The CDR3 totals 17 residues. Trimming took 0 bases from V and 4 from J; bases not matched to a gene: 4. Note on this clone: Its antigen remains unidentified.

Findings and limits, study-wide: A later analysis found most CMV-associated TCR beta chains apparently HLA-restricted.

The chain is built from TRBV4-2 and TRBJ2-1; TRBD2 aligns across 12 bases. The clonotype originates from a young man in good health and CMV-seropositive. Input material: PBMCs. CDR3 sequence: CASSQEASGGAYNEQFF. The CDR3, as DNA: TGTGCCAGCAGCCAAGAGGCTAGCGGGGGGGCATACAATGAGCAGTTCTTC.